This passage covers 27 T cell receptor beta chains from one sample sequenced in a study of vaccination and CD4 T cells after COVID-19. CD4+ T cells that had been cultured provided DNA sequenced with the Oncomine TCR Beta short-read assay. Each CDR3 protein is one row after TCRdb ran MiXCR on the PCR reads. This sample has fewer than 4,500 distinct CDR3 sequences, with 15% to 20% found just once. No cognate antigen is known for these TCRs. The treatment here: roughly 10-day PBMC culture with coronavirus spike peptide pools or control peptides (ViraFEST assay). Sequencing was done on a sample of CD4+ T cells from blood, cultured in vitro. Source of these receptors: a human donor who had recovered from COVID-19.

The chain uses TRBV11-3 and TRBJ2-3; tentatively, D is TRBD2 (6 bases). V shed 1 base and J shed 8 bases, with 7 bases lying between them. The CDR3 is made up of 12 amino acids. CDR1 SGHNT and CDR2 YENEEA come from the germline V gene. The chain's CDR3 is CASSLVGGTQYF. The CDR3 DNA reads as TGTGCCAGCAGCTTAGTGGGGGGTACGCAGTATTTT.

In this sample, this clonotype is large. The chain links TRBV6-1 to TRBJ1-1, with a weak D call TRBD1 (5 bases). CDR3 length equals 11 residues. In germline, CDR1 is MNHNS, CDR2 SASEGT. The V end was cut by 7 bases, the J end by 9 bases, with 12 bases between. The CDR3 spells CASTKGEKAFF. CDR3 coding DNA: TGTGCCAGCACGAAAGGGGAAAAAGCTTTCTTT.

The chain recombines TRBV6-4 with TRBJ2-1; TRBD2 is a possible D gene (6 bases). V lost 7 bases and J 8 bases, leaving 15 bases between the germline ends. This CDR3 is built from 13 residues. Germline CDR1 is MRHNA and CDR2 is SNTAGT. Here the CDR3 DNA reads TGTGCCAGCACTACCTTGGGGGAGGATGAGCAGTTCTTC. This translates into CASTTLGEDEQFF.

A few counts support this clonotype. The chain carries TRBV4-1 and TRBJ1-4; 7 bases line up with TRBD1. The CDR3 contains 17 residues. Per the germline V gene, CDR1 is MGHRA and CDR2 is YSYEKL. J was trimmed by 5 bases and V by 1 base; bases with no gene match: 10. CDR3 DNA sequence: TGCGCCAGCAGCCAAGGGCCGAGGATGGGACAGAATGAAAAACTGTTTTTT. Its translation is CASSQGPRMGQNEKLFF.

This clonotype was found once. This may come from a read error, since a much larger clone is one base off. The rearrangement uses TRBV2 and TRBJ1-3; no firm D call. CDR3 length equals 13 residues. Germline assignment: CDR1 SNHLY and CDR2 FYNNEI. The CDR3 DNA is TGTGCCAGCATTTCGCCCTCTGGAAACACCACATATTTT. Translation: CASISPSGNTTYF.

V gene TRBV6-1 combines with J gene TRBJ1-2; weak D call: TRBD1 (5 bases). From germline, CDR1 is MNHNS and CDR2 SASEGT. V was shortened by 7 bases and J by 5 bases, with 26 bases between the two germline ends. The CDR3 length is 17 residues. This chain's CDR3 is CASTREWGLGTPYGYTF. CDR3 coding DNA: TGTGCCAGCACCAGAGAATGGGGCCTCGGGACCCCGTATGGCTACACCTTC.

This clonotype is termed medium-sized (0.01 to 0.1%). V is TRBV6-1 and J is TRBJ1-6; 8 positions match TRBD1. V shed 2 bases, J shed 13 bases, and the junction held 10 bases outside the gene matches. Germline V gene sequence: CDR1 MNHNS, CDR2 SASEGT. CDR3 size: 15 residues. The CDR3 DNA is TGTGCCAGCAGTGAATTGGGGACAGGACTAATCCCCCTCCACTTT. Amino acid sequence: CASSELGTGLIPLHF.

Concerning this clonotype itself: A much bigger clone sits one base away, suggesting this may be a read error. The chain joins TRBV20-1 to TRBJ1-1; the match to TRBD1 covers 8 bases. Germline-derived CDR1 and CDR2 are DFQATT and SNEGSKA (reference sequence). CDR3 size: 14 residues. Here the CDR3 reads CNAMQGARINEAFF. CDR3 nucleotide sequence: TGCAATGCTATGCAGGGGGCGCGTATAAATGAAGCTTTCTTT.

This clonotype rates as medium-sized. CDR3 sequence (DNA): TGTGCCAGCAGTCCTCTAAAGGGCGGCTACACCTTC. Its translation is CASSPLKGGYTF. V gene TRBV27 combines with J gene TRBJ1-2; D remains ambiguous. The V and J ends lost 5 bases and 8 bases respectively, with 12 bases between them. CDR1 MNHEY and CDR2 SMNVEV come from the germline V gene (reference sequence). The CDR3 length is 12 residues.

V gene TRBV12-5 combines with J gene TRBJ1-1; D may be TRBD1 (5 bases). The CDR3 has 14 amino acids. Germline V gene sequence: CDR1 LGHNT, CDR2 FRNRAP. V lost 1 base, J lost 1 base, and 7 bases lay in between. The CDR3 reads CASGLGTGNTEAFF. The CDR3 DNA follows: TGTGCTAGTGGTTTGGGAACAGGGAACACTGAAGCTTTCTTT.

By sample share, this clonotype is medium-sized. In DNA form, the CDR3 reads TGTGCCAGCAGCCCCTCTGGCCGGGGCACAGATACGCAGTATTTT. It is translated as CASSPSGRGTDTQYF. J is TRBJ2-3 and V is TRBV7-2, with D hard to call. The length of the CDR3 is 15 residues. Germline loops: CDR1 SGHTA, CDR2 FQGNSA. The ends were cut back, 5 bases at V and 1 base at J, with 13 bases in the middle.

This clonotype counts as medium-sized. The V gene is TRBV27, the J gene TRBJ1-5; D is ambiguous. Between the trimmed V and J ends, which lost 6 bases and 5 bases, there was a span of 14 bases. The CDR3 loop spans 14 amino acids. The germline gives CDR1 MNHEY, CDR2 SMNVEV (reference sequence). The CDR3 DNA follows: TGTGCCAGCAGCCCTCTCGGAGGCTATCAGCCCCAGCATTTT. It encodes CASSPLGGYQPQHF.

This clonotype came up a few times. The rearrangement joins TRBV6-1 to TRBJ1-1; D unresolved. Germline V gene data show CDR1 as MNHNS and CDR2 as SASEGT. Trimming removed 6 bases at V and 0 bases at J, with 14 bases between. CDR3 length: 15 residues. CDR3 residues: CASSLQPTMNTEAFF. DNA of the CDR3: TGTGCCAGCAGCCTACAACCAACAATGAACACTGAAGCTTTCTTT.

This clonotype is medium-sized by share. This chain uses TRBV6-1 with TRBJ1-2; TRBD1 agrees at 9 bases. The J segment lost 3 bases and the V segment lost 6 bases, leaving 8 bases of the junction unmatched. This CDR3 comprises 15 residues. Germline V CDR1 and CDR2: MNHNS, SASEGT. CDR3 in amino acids: CASRPPGQGHYGYTF. In DNA, the CDR3 is TGTGCCAGCAGACCTCCGGGACAGGGTCACTATGGCTACACCTTC.

This clonotype is termed large. The chain employs TRBV30 and TRBJ2-5, with D perhaps matching TRBD2 (6 bases). Germline V gene data show CDR1 as GTSNPN and CDR2 as SVGIG (reference sequence). Trimming cost V 1 base and J 3 bases, with 12 bases left between them. This CDR3 region has 14 residues. The chain's CDR3 is CAWSEAGQEETQYF. For the CDR3, the DNA is TGTGCCTGGAGTGAGGCGGGGCAGGAAGAGACCCAGTACTTC.

By proportion, this clonotype is medium-sized (0.01 to 0.1%). V usage is TRBV4-1 and J usage is TRBJ1-5, with a tentative D call TRBD1 (6 bases). Trimming took 0 bases from V and 4 from J, leaving 13 bases between them. Germline V CDR1 and CDR2: MGHRA, YSYEKL. This CDR3 has 16 residues. The CDR3 loop reads CASSQEREQGNQPQHF. The CDR3 nucleotides are TGCGCCAGCAGCCAAGAAAGAGAACAGGGAAATCAGCCCCAGCATTTT.

Of note for this clonotype: At one boundary the junction diverges from the germline segment, which might be a read error. The rearrangement uses TRBV7-2 and TRBJ2-2; TRBD1 aligns across 7 bases. The CDR3 is 15 residues long. Germline assignment: CDR1 SGHTA and CDR2 FQGNSA. CDR3 in DNA: TGTGCCAGCGCGCGAGACAGGGCGGGCACCGGGGAGCTGTCTTTT. Encoded protein: CASARDRAGTGELSF.

In its sample, this clonotype ranks as medium-sized. CDR3 loop: CASSKTGVGSAQHF. CDR3 coding DNA: TGTGCCAGCAGTAAGACAGGGGTGGGATCGGCCCAGCATTTT. The rearrangement joins TRBV2 to TRBJ1-5; 8 bases map to TRBD1. The CDR3 contains 14 residues. V shed 5 bases, J shed 11 bases, and the junction held 11 bases outside the gene matches. Germline assignment: CDR1 SNHLY and CDR2 FYNNEI.

A note on this clonotype: Since a much larger clone is just one base distant, this may be a read error. V is TRBV30 and J is TRBJ2-7; D perhaps matches TRBD1 (5 bases). V lost 1 base and J 6 bases, leaving 19 bases between the germline ends. The CDR3 totals 15 residues. From germline, CDR1 is GTSNPN and CDR2 SVGIG (reference sequence). The CDR3 region has the DNA TGTGCCTGGAGTGCCAAATCGACAGAGTTTGGCGAGCAGTACTTC. Its protein product is CAWSAKSTEFGEQYF. Based on the CDR3 plus reference TRBV30 and TRBJ2-7, the full variable domain is SQTIHQWPATLVQPVGSPLSLECTVEGTSNPNLYWYRQAAGRGLQLLFYSVGIGQISSEVPQNLSASRPQDRQFILSSKKLLLSDSGFYLCAWSAKSTEFGEQYFGPGTRLTVT.

The gene calls are TRBV30 and TRBJ2-3; D call uncertain. The length of the CDR3 is 11 residues. CDR1 GTSNPN and CDR2 SVGIG come from the germline V gene (reference sequence). The V and J ends lost 1 base and 5 bases respectively, with 4 bases between them. The CDR3 region is CAWSGIDTQYF. The DNA for the CDR3 is TGTGCCTGGAGTGGTATAGATACGCAGTATTTT.

The chain couples TRBV29-1 to TRBJ2-7, with a tentative D call TRBD2 (6 bases). V was cut by 6 bases and J by 6 bases, with 18 bases left in between. The CDR3 runs 13 residues. Germline loops: CDR1 SQVTM, CDR2 ANQGSEA. DNA of the CDR3: TGCAGCGTACCCAACGCGGGGCGGACCGAGCAGTACTTC. Residues: CSVPNAGRTEQYF.

The chain is built from TRBV30 and TRBJ1-2; D may be TRBD1 (5 bases). CDR3 size: 14 residues. The germline CDR1 and CDR2 sequences are GTSNPN and SVGIG (reference sequence). Trimming shortened V by 1 base and J by 6 bases, and 15 bases separated the two germline ends. The CDR3 region is CAWSGGTNRDGYTF. In DNA, the CDR3 is TGTGCCTGGAGTGGAGGGACTAATCGGGATGGCTACACCTTC.

This clonotype has a handful of counts. The chain couples TRBV18 to TRBJ2-7; D gene uncertain. V was pared by 2 bases and J by 3 bases, with 11 bases between. The CDR3 runs to 14 residues. CDR1 and CDR2 from the germline V gene are KGHSH and LQKENI. DNA of the CDR3: TGTGCCAGCTCACCAAACCCAGGTGGCTACGAGCAGTACTTC. It translates to CASSPNPGGYEQYF. Complete variable domain (other parts from reference TRBV18 and TRBJ2-7): NAGVMQNPRHLVRRRGQEARLRCSPMKGHSHVYWYRQLPEEGLKFMVYLQKENIIDESGMPKERFSAEFPKEGPSILRIQQVVRGDSAAYFCASSPNPGGYEQYFGPGTRLTVT.

The chain joins TRBV6-1 to TRBJ1-1; D may be TRBD1 (6 bases). The CDR3 has 16 amino acids. Trimming took 8 bases from V and 7 from J, leaving 26 bases between them. Looked up from germline, CDR1 is MNHNS and CDR2 is SASEGT. CDR3 DNA sequence: TGTGCCAGCTCGTGGCAAACGGGACACGGCAAGGATGAAGCTTTCTTT. Translating gives CASSWQTGHGKDEAFF.

By frequency in the sample, this clonotype is medium-sized. The rearrangement joins TRBV7-9 to TRBJ2-5, with D possibly being TRBD2 (6 bases). V lost 3 bases, J lost 3 bases, and 17 bases lay in between. This CDR3 has 16 amino acids. CDR1 SEHNR and CDR2 FQNEAQ come from the germline V gene (reference sequence). CDR3 DNA: TGTGCCAGCAGCTTTGGAGATGGGGGGATGAAAGAGACCCAGTACTTC. It yields the protein CASSFGDGGMKETQYF.

This clonotype is labeled medium-sized (0.01 to 0.1%). The genes are TRBV7-9 and TRBJ2-2; TRBD2 might be the D (6 bases). Germline V CDR1 and CDR2: SEHNR, FQNEAQ (reference sequence). The germline V and J ends were trimmed by 4 bases and 3 bases, with 12 bases remaining between them. CDR3 length: 15 amino acids. CDR3 in DNA: TGTGCCAGCAGCTACGTAGGAGGGGACACCGGGGAGCTGTTTTTT. Amino acid sequence: CASSYVGGDTGELFF.

By sample fraction, this clonotype is medium-sized. V is TRBV6-1 and J is TRBJ1-6; TRBD1 agrees at 8 bases. J gave up 7 bases and V 7 bases, and 12 bases lay outside the gene matches. The CDR3 is 16 amino acids. Germline V gene lookup returns CDR1 MNHNS and CDR2 SASEGT. The CDR3 bases are TGTGCCAGCACAGAAAATGGACAGGGAGGGAATTCACCCCTCCACTTT. Protein: CASTENGQGGNSPLHF.